This T cell receptor (beta chain) was captured in a study of blood T cells in healthy people across ages. Comment on this clonotype: This may be a read error, as it is one base from a much larger clone.

V gave up 5 bases and J gave up 7 bases, with 5 bases separating them. Germline V gene lookup returns CDR1 MNHEY and CDR2 SMNVEV (reference sequence). The CDR3 totals 11 residues. For the second PCR, which ran for about 6 to 11 cycles, a sample-barcoded 5' primer and a J-beta primer mix were used. TCRdb re-called the 5' RACE reads through MiXCR, storing one row per CDR3 protein. Of 1.6 million or so distinct CDR3 sequences listed, around 35% are singletons. The chain links TRBV27 to TRBJ2-2, with D hard to call. Source material: blood. The TCR originated in a woman aged 25 to 39 in good health. CDR3 DNA sequence: TGTGCCAGCAGTACAAACGGGGAGCTGTTTTTT. It codes for CASSTNGELFF.